This is a list of T cell receptor beta chains from one sample in a study of T cells in Graves' hyperthyroidism and ophthalmopathy. Each CDR3 protein gets one entry after TCRdb re-called the multiplex PCR reads with MiXCR. The sample has roughly 740,000 distinct CDR3 sequences, around 17% seen once. Sequences were obtained from blood. All receptors come from a man aged 18 to 29 with Graves' hyperthyroidism. Both conserved end residues are part of each CDR3. D genes are given only for firm matches. Not every row has a clone size; where given, it reads once, few, many or a size class.

CASSQQAGAINEQFF	TGTGCCAGCAGCCAACAAGCGGGAGCGATCAATGAGCAGTTCTTC	TRBD2	TRBV11-2	many	TRBJ2-1
CASSSEDRVFYEQYF	TGTGCCAGCAGCTCCGAGGACAGGGTTTTCTACGAGCAGTACTTC	TRBD1	TRBV5-6	.	TRBJ2-7
CASSRESGANVLTF	TGTGCCAGCAGCCGGGAGTCTGGGGCCAACGTCCTGACTTTC	.	TRBV3-1	.	TRBJ2-6
CSAVGGGYAGYTF	TGCAGTGCTGTGGGGGGCGGGTATGCAGGCTACACCTTC	.	TRBV20-1	.	TRBJ1-2
CATTLLRPTYEQYF	TGTGCCACCACCCTCCTGAGGCCAACCTACGAGCAGTACTTC	.	TRBV24-1	few	TRBJ2-7
CASSLATGGGTDTQYF	TGTGCCAGCAGTTTAGCGACGGGGGGCGGCACAGATACGCAGTATTTT	.	TRBV12-3/TRBV12-4	many	TRBJ2-3
CASSLGLPTSYNEQFF	TGTGCCAGCAGTTTGGGACTCCCGACCTCCTACAATGAGCAGTTCTTC	.	TRBV28	few	TRBJ2-1
CASSPGRVGLGYGYTF	TGTGCCAGCTCACCGGGCAGGGTCGGTTTGGGCTATGGCTACACCTTC	.	TRBV18	.	TRBJ1-2
CASSPQGYAEAFF	TGTGCCAGCAGTCCTCAGGGTTATGCTGAAGCTTTCTTT	.	TRBV27	.	TRBJ1-1
CASSARQGRDTEAFF	TGTGCCAGCAGCGCGAGACAGGGGAGGGACACTGAAGCTTTCTTT	TRBD1	TRBV11-3	many	TRBJ1-1
CSARTAQGGGTEAFF	TGCAGTGCTAGAACCGCTCAGGGGGGGGGCACTGAAGCTTTCTTT	TRBD1	TRBV20-1	.	TRBJ1-1
CASSPVDTSTDTQYF	TGCGCCAGCAGCCCGGTGGACACCAGCACAGATACGCAGTATTTT	.	TRBV5-1	many	TRBJ2-3
CASSLDRGSTYEQYF	TGTGCCAGCAGCCTCGACAGGGGGTCCACCTACGAGCAGTACTTC	TRBD1	TRBV5-6	.	TRBJ2-7
CASSPPAGAKNIQYF	TGTGCCAGCAGCCCCCCAGCGGGAGCCAAAAACATTCAGTACTTC	.	TRBV18	many	TRBJ2-4
CASSYVANGELFF	TGTGCCAGCAGTTACGTTGCGAACGGGGAGCTGTTTTTT	.	TRBV6-5	.	TRBJ2-2
CASGLRETGAFF	TGTGCCAGCGGACTACGGGAGACAGGAGCTTTCTTT	.	TRBV27	many	TRBJ1-1
CATSRDEAHEQFF	TGTGCCACCAGCAGAGACGAGGCCCATGAGCAGTTCTTC	.	TRBV15	.	TRBJ2-1
CASSPGSSSGSYNEQFF	TGTGCCAGCAGCCCCGGGAGTAGTAGCGGGTCCTACAATGAGCAGTTCTTC	TRBD2	TRBV28	.	TRBJ2-1
CASSSGQGARGYTF	TGTGCCAGCAGCTCCGGACAGGGGGCTCGTGGCTACACCTTC	TRBD1	TRBV7-8	many	TRBJ1-2
CASSLVGRGRRDTGELFF	TGTGCCAGCAGTTTAGTTGGCAGGGGGCGCCGGGACACCGGGGAGCTGTTTTTT	TRBD1	TRBV27	.	TRBJ2-2